A single sample gave rise to the 2 T cell receptor beta chains below, sequenced in a study of graft-versus-host responses after intestinal transplantation. No antigen has been assigned to these receptors. The data were produced by immunoSEQ multiplex PCR, yet TCRdb's version contains in-frame clones alone and is incomplete. This table has about 78,000 clones, roughly 91% appearing once. The sample consisted of unstimulated CD8+ T cells sorted from spleen or lymph node cells, taken before transplant. The source is a human donor who was the organ donor for an intestinal transplant.

This chain links TRBV27 with TRBJ2-2; 8 bases fit TRBD2. CDR1 is MNHEY and CDR2 is SMNVEV in the germline V gene (reference sequence). Trimming removed 10 bases from V and 0 bases from J; junction bases left unmatched: 4. This CDR3 has 14 amino acids. The CDR3 loop is CATLSGANTGELFF. The CDR3 bases are TGTGCCACCCTTAGCGGGGCGAACACCGGGGAGCTGTTTTTT.

The chain combines TRBV30 with TRBJ1-1; possible D gene TRBD1, 6 bases. This CDR3 is 12 amino acids long. Between the trimmed V and J ends, which lost 4 bases and 2 bases, there was a span of 8 bases. From germline, CDR1 is GTSNPN and CDR2 SVGIG (reference sequence). CDR3 nucleotide sequence: TGTGCCTGGACCAGGGGCAACACTGAAGCTTTCTTT. This codes for CAWTRGNTEAFF.